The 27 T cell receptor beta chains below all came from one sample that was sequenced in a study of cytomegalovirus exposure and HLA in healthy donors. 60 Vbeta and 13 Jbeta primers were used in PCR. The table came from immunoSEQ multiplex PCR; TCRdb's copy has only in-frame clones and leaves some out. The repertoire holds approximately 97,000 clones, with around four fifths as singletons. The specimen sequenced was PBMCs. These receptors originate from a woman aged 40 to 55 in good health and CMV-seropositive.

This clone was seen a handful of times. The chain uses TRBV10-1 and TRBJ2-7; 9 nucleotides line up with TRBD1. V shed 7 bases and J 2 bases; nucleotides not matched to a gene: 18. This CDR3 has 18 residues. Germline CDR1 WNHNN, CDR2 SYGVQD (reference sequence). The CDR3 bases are TGCGCCAGCAAAAAGGGGACAGGGATTCCTCGAGTCGCCTACGAGCAGTACTTC. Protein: CASKKGTGIPRVAYEQYF.

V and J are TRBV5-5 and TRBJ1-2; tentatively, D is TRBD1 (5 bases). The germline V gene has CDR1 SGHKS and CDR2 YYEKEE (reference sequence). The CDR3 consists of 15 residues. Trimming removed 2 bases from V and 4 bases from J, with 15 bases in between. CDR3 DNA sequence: TGTGCCAGCAGCTTAGGGTTTGGACAATTCTATGGCTACACCTTC. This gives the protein CASSLGFGQFYGYTF.

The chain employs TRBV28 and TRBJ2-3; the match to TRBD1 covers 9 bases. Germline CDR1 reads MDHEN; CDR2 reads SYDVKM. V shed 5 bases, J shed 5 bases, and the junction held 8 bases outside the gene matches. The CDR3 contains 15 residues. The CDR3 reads CASSRAQGAGDTQYF. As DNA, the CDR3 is TGTGCCAGCAGTCGAGCACAGGGGGCGGGAGATACGCAGTATTTT.

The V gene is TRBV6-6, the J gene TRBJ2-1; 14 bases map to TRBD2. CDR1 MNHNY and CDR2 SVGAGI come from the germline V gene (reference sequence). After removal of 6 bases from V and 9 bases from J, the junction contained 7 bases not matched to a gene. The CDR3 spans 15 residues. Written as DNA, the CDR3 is TGTGCCAGCAGGCCCGGGACTAGCGGGAGACCTGAGCAGTTCTTC. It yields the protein CASRPGTSGRPEQFF.

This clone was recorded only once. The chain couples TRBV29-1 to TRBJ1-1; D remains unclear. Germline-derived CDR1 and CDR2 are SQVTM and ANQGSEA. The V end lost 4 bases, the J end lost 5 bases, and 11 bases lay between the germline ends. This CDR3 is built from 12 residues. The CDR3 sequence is CSVVAYRTEAFF. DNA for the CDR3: TGCAGCGTTGTAGCGTATAGGACTGAAGCTTTCTTT.

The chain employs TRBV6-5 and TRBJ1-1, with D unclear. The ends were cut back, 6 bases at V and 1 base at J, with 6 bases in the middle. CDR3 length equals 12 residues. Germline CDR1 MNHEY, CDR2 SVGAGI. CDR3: CASSTKNTEAFF. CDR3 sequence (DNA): TGTGCCAGCAGCACTAAGAACACTGAAGCTTTCTTT.

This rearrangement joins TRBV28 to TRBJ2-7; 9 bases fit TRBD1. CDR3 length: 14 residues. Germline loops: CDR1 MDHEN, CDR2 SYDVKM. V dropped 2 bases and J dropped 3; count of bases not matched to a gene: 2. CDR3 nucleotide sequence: TGTGCCAGCAGTTTAATGGGACAGGGCTACGAGCAGTACTTC. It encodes CASSLMGQGYEQYF. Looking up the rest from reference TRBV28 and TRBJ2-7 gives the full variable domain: DVKVTQSSRYLVKRTGEKVFLECVQDMDHENMFWYRQDPGLGLRLIYFSYDVKMKEKGDIPEGYSVSREKKERFSLILESASTNQTSMYLCASSLMGQGYEQYFGPGTRLTVT.

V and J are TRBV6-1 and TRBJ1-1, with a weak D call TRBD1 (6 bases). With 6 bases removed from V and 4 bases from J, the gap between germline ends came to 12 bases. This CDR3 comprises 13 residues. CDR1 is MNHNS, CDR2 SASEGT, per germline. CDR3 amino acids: CASRRQVGTEAFF. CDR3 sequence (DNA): TGTGCCAGCAGGAGACAGGTGGGCACTGAAGCTTTCTTT.

The DNA for the CDR3 is TGTGCCAGCAGCACGGGACAGGGAGCAACTAATGAAAAACTGTTTTTT. Translation gives CASSTGQGATNEKLFF. The chain recombines TRBV21-1 with TRBJ1-4; the listed D gene, TRBD1, was not tested against the DNA. TRBV21-1 is annotated as a pseudogene. The CDR3 sequence is 16 residues long.

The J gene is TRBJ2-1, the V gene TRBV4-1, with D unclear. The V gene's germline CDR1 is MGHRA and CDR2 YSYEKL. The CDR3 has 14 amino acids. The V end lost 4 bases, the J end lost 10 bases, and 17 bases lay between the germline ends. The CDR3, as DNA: TGCGCCAGCAGCCCCGAAATGAGAGAGGCAGAGCAGTTCTTC. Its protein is CASSPEMREAEQFF.

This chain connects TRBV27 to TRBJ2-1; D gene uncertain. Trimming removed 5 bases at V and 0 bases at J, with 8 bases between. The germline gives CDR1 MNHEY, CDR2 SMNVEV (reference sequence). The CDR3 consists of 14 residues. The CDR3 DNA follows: TGTGCCAGCAGTCCGGGTAACTCCTACAATGAGCAGTTCTTC. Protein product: CASSPGNSYNEQFF.

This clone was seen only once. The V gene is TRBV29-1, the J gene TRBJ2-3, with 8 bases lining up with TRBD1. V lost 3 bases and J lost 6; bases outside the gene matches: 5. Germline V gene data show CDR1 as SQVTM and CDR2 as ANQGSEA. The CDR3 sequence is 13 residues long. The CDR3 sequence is CSVEQGATDTQYF. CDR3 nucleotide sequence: TGCAGCGTTGAGCAGGGGGCGACGGATACGCAGTATTTT.

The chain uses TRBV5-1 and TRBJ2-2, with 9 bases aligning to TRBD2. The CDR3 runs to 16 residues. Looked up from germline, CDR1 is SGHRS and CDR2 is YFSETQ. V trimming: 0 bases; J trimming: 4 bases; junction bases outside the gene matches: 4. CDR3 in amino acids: CASSLDSGSGTGELFF. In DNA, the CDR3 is TGCGCCAGCAGCTTGGATAGCGGGAGCGGCACCGGGGAGCTGTTTTTT.

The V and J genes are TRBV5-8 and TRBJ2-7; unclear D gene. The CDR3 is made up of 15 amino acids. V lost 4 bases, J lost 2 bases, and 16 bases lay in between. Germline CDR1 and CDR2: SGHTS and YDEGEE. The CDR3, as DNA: TGTGCCAGCAGCCCGAGAACCCGTAAGCCCTACGAGCAGTACTTC. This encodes CASSPRTRKPYEQYF.

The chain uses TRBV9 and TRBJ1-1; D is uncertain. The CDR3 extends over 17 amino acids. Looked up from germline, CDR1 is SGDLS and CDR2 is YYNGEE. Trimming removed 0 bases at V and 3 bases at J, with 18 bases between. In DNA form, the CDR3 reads TGTGCCAGCAGCGTAGTGGGTAGGCAGGCCGGCGACACTGAAGCTTTCTTT. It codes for CASSVVGRQAGDTEAFF. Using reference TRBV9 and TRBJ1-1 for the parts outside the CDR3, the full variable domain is DSGVTQTPKHLITATGQRVTLRCSPRSGDLSVYWYQQSLDQGLQFLIQYYNGEERAKGNILERFSAQQFPDLHSELNLSSLELGDSALYFCASSVVGRQAGDTEAFFGQGTRLTVV.

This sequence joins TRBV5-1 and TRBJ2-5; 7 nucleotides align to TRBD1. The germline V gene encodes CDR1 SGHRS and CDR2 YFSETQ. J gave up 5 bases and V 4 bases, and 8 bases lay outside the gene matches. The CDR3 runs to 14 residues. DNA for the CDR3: TGCGCCAGCAGCCGCGGACAGGAGACGGAGACCCAGTACTTC. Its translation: CASSRGQETETQYF.

CDR3 DNA: TGTGCCAGCAGCTTAGCCGGCTCCTACGAGCAGTACTTC. Translation: CASSLAGSYEQYF. The gene calls are TRBV5-4 and TRBJ2-7; no reliable D call. The CDR3 runs 13 residues. The V gene lost 2 bases and the J gene lost 0 bases, with 6 bases spanning the gap. Germline values: CDR1 SGHNT, CDR2 YYREEE (reference sequence).

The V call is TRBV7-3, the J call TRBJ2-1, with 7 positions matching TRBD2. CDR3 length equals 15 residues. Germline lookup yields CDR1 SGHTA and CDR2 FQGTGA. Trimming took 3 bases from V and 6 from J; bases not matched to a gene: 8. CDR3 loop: CASSFGGITLNEQFF. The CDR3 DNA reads TGTGCCAGCAGCTTCGGGGGGATAACCCTCAATGAGCAGTTCTTC.

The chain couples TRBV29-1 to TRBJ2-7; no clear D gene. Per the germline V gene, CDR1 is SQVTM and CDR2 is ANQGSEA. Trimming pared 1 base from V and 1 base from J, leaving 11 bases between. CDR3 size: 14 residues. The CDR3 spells CSVEARLGSYEQYF. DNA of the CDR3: TGCAGCGTTGAAGCCCGACTCGGATCCTACGAGCAGTACTTC.

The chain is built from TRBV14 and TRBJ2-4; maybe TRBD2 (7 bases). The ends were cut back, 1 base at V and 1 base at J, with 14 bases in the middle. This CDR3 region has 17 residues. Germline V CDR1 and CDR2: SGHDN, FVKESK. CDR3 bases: TGTGCCAGCAGCCAAGTAACGGGGGGCCCCGCCAAAAACATTCAGTACTTC. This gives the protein CASSQVTGGPAKNIQYF.

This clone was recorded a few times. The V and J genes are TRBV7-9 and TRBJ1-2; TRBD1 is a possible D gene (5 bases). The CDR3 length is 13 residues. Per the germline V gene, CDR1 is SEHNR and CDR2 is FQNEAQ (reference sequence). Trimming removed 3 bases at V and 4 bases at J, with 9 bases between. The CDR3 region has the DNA TGTGCCAGCAGCTTCTCAGGGCCCTATGGCTACACCTTC. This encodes CASSFSGPYGYTF.

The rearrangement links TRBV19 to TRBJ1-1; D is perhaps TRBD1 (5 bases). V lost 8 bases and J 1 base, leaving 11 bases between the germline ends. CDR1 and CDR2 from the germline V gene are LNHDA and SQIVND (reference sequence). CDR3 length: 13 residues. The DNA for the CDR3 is TGTGCCAGTCATACCAGGGAGAACACTGAAGCTTTCTTT. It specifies CASHTRENTEAFF.

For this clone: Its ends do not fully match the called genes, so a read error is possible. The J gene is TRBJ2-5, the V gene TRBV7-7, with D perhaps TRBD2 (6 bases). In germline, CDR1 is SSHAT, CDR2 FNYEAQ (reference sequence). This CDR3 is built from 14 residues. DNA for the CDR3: TGTGCTAGCAGCGCCTTCGGCGGGAAAGAGACCCAGTACTTC. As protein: CASSAFGGKETQYF.

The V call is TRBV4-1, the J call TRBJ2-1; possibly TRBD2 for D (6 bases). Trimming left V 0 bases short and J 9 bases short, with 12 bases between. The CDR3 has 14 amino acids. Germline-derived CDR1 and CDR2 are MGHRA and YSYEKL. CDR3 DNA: TGCGCCAGCAGCCAAGATCGAGGAGGGCCTGAGCAGTTCTTC. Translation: CASSQDRGGPEQFF.

DNA of the CDR3: TGTGCCATCAGTGAGTCGGGACAGGACTATGGCTACACCTTC. Encoded protein: CAISESGQDYGYTF. V is TRBV10-3 and J is TRBJ1-2; TRBD1 agrees at 8 bases. Germline values: CDR1 ENHRY, CDR2 SYGVKD. Trimming removed 0 bases from V and 3 bases from J; junction bases left unmatched: 0. CDR3 length equals 14 residues.

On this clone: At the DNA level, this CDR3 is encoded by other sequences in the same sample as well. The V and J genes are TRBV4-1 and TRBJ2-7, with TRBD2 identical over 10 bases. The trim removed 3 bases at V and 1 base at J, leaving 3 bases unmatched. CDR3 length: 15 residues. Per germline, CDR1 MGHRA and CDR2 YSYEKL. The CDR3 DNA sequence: TGCGCCAGCAGCCAGAGGACTAGCGGTTCCTACGAGCAGTACTTC. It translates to CASSQRTSGSYEQYF.

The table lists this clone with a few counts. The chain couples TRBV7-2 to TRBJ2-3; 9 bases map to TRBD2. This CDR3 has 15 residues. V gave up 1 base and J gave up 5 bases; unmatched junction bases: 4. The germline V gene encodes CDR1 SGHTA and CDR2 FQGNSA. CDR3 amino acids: CASSLVAGGVDTQYF. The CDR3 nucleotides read TGTGCCAGCAGCTTAGTGGCGGGAGGGGTAGATACGCAGTATTTT.